The rows below give T cell receptor beta chains drawn from one sample of a study of PD-L1 blockade in urothelial cancer. Measured with immunoSEQ multiplex PCR; TCRdb has only the in-frame clones, and not every one. In the table there are tens of thousands of clones, roughly 75% of which are singletons. Source: PBMCs, taken around atezolizumab (anti-PD-L1) treatment. The receptors originated from an older man with urothelial cancer. Each CDR3 is given with its conserved first and last residue. Fields, in order: V gene, clone size, J gene, D gene, CDR3 DNA, CDR3 protein. The D gene is left open where the match is weak. Expanded clones get a size class; other rows say once, few or many, or leave the size out.

V: TRBV11-3
size: medium-sized
J: TRBJ2-5
D: TRBD2
DNA: TGTGCCAGCAGCTTAGCACAGGGACTAGCGGTCCAAGAGACCCAGTACTTC
CDR3: CASSLAQGLAVQETQYF

V: TRBV28
size: NA
J: TRBJ2-7
D: TRBD2
DNA: TGTGCCAGCAGTCTCTGGACTAGCGGCTTGGGGGAGCAGTACTTC
CDR3: CASSLWTSGLGEQYF

V: TRBV2
size: NA
J: TRBJ2-4
D: NA
DNA: TGTGCCAGCAGTGACAGGGGCATTCAGTACTTC
CDR3: CASSDRGIQYF

V: TRBV28
size: NA
J: TRBJ2-7
D: NA
DNA: TGTGCCAGCAGGAAAACAGCTACACAGGTGCAGTACTTC
CDR3: CASRKTATQVQYF

V: TRBV7-2
size: NA
J: TRBJ1-3
D: TRBD1
DNA: TGTGCCAGCAGCTTTGACGGGACAGGGGGCTCTGGAAACACCATATATTTT
CDR3: CASSFDGTGGSGNTIYF

V: TRBV2
size: NA
J: TRBJ2-3
D: TRBD2
DNA: TGTGCCAGCAGTGCTAGGTCTAGCGGGCCTGTGGATACGCAGTATTTT
CDR3: CASSARSSGPVDTQYF

V: TRBV6-1
size: few
J: TRBJ2-5
D: TRBD2
DNA: TGTGCCAGCAATCGACGGGAGGGCCGGGAGACCCAGTACTTC
CDR3: CASNRREGRETQYF

V: TRBV6-1
size: NA
J: TRBJ1-2
D: TRBD1
DNA: TGTGCCAGCAGTACTCCCGGGACAGGGGGTTTTGGCTACACCTTC
CDR3: CASSTPGTGGFGYTF

V: TRBV7-2
size: NA
J: TRBJ2-7
D: NA
DNA: TGTGCCAGCAGCACCGGGACATGGGGGCCCTACGAGCAGTACTTC
CDR3: CASSTGTWGPYEQYF

V: TRBV6-5
size: once
J: TRBJ2-7
D: NA
DNA: TGTGCCAGCAGCCGCTCGGTAGGGAGAAACGAGCAGTACTTC
CDR3: CASSRSVGRNEQYF

V: TRBV6-1
size: NA
J: TRBJ1-5
D: TRBD1
DNA: TGTGCCAGCAGTGTCATGGGACAGACCCAGCATTTT
CDR3: CASSVMGQTQHF

V: TRBV15
size: NA
J: TRBJ1-1
D: TRBD1
DNA: TGTGCCACCAGCTATATGGGACAGGGAAAAGCTTTCTTT
CDR3: CATSYMGQGKAFF

V: TRBV5-5
size: once
J: TRBJ2-1
D: TRBD2
DNA: TGTGCCAGCAGCTTAGGACTAGCGGGAGAGGATCGGTTCTTC
CDR3: CASSLGLAGEDRFF

V: TRBV4-1
size: once
J: TRBJ2-3
D: NA
DNA: TGCGCCAGCAGCCAAGATAGGTCTCTAGCCTACTCGGATACGCAGTATTTT
CDR3: CASSQDRSLAYSDTQYF

V: TRBV5-1
size: once
J: TRBJ1-4
D: TRBD1
DNA: TGCGCCAGCAGCGGACAGGGCGCTAATGAAAAACTGTTTTTT
CDR3: CASSGQGANEKLFF

V: TRBV4-3
size: NA
J: TRBJ2-3
D: TRBD2
DNA: TGCGCCAGCAGCCAATCCCCCGATCTAGCGGGGAGCACAGATACGCAGTATTTT
CDR3: CASSQSPDLAGSTDTQYF

V: TRBV6-6
size: NA
J: TRBJ2-5
D: NA
DNA: TGTGCCAGCAGTTTACCAGGGAGCGGGGAGACCCAGTACTTC
CDR3: CASSLPGSGETQYF

V: TRBV5-5
size: NA
J: TRBJ2-2
D: TRBD2
DNA: TGTGCCAGCAGCTTGTGGGGGGGAGCCGGGGAGCTGTTTTTT
CDR3: CASSLWGGAGELFF

V: TRBV11-2
size: NA
J: TRBJ2-7
D: NA
DNA: TGTGCCAGCAGCTTAGAGACAGACATGACCTCCTACGAGCAGTACTTC
CDR3: CASSLETDMTSYEQYF

V: TRBV16
size: NA
J: TRBJ1-5
D: NA
DNA: TGTGCCAGCAGCCCTACGCGGGGGCCCCCCGATCAGCCCCAGCATTTT
CDR3: CASSPTRGPPDQPQHF

V: TRBV28
size: once
J: TRBJ1-5
D: NA
DNA: TGTGCCAGCAGTTCCGGGATAAGCAATCAGCCCCAGCATTTT
CDR3: CASSSGISNQPQHF

V: TRBV5-1
size: NA
J: TRBJ2-7
D: NA
DNA: TGCGCCAGCAGCTTGGAGGGGGGGTTGAGCGAGCAGTATTTC
CDR3: CASSLEGGLSEQYF

V: TRBV6-5
size: NA
J: TRBJ1-3
D: NA
DNA: TGTGCCAGCAGTGCCGACAGCTCTGGAAACACCATATATTTT
CDR3: CASSADSSGNTIYF

V: TRBV18
size: once
J: TRBJ2-1
D: TRBD2
DNA: TGTGCCAGCTCACCAGGGGCTAGCGGGAGAAATGAGCAGTTCTTC
CDR3: CASSPGASGRNEQFF

V: TRBV18
size: NA
J: TRBJ1-1
D: NA
DNA: TGTGCCAGCTCACCACGAGGGCAGAACACTGAAGCTTTCTTT
CDR3: CASSPRGQNTEAFF

V: TRBV13
size: NA
J: TRBJ2-1
D: TRBD2
DNA: TGTGCCAGCAGCCCCAGACTAGCGGACCACAATGAGCAGTTCTTC
CDR3: CASSPRLADHNEQFF

V: TRBV5-4
size: NA
J: TRBJ2-1
D: TRBD2
DNA: TGTGCCAGCAGCTTTAGCGGGAGCTCCTACAATGAGCAGTTCTTC
CDR3: CASSFSGSSYNEQFF

V: TRBV15
size: once
J: TRBJ2-1
D: NA
DNA: TGTGCCACCAGCAGAGCTCTCGGACCCCACCGCGGGGAGCAGTTCTTC
CDR3: CATSRALGPHRGEQFF

V: TRBV6-6
size: few
J: TRBJ1-5
D: NA
DNA: TGTGCCAGCACCCTTGAGGGTCAGCCCCAGCATTTT
CDR3: CASTLEGQPQHF